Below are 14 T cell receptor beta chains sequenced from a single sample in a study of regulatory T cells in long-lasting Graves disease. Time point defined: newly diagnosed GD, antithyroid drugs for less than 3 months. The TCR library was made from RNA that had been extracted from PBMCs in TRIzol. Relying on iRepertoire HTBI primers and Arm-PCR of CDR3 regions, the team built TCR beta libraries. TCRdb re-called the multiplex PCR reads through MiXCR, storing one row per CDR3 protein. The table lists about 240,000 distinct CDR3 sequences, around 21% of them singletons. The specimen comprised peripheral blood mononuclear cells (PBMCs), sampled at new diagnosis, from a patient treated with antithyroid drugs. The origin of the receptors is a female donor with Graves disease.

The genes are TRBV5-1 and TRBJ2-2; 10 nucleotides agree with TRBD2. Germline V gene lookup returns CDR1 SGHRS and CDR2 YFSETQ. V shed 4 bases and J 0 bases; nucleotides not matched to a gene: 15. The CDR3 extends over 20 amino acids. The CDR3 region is CASSQEFASGRLSNTGELFF. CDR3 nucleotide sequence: TGCGCCAGCAGCCAAGAATTCGCTAGCGGGAGATTATCGAACACCGGGGAGCTGTTTTTT.

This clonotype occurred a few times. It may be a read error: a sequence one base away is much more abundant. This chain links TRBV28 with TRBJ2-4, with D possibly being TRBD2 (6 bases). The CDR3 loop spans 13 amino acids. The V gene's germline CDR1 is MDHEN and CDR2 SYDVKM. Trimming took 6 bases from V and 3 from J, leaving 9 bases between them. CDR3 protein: CASRLGGKNIQYF. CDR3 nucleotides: TGTGCCAGCAGACTGGGAGGCAAAAACATTCAGTACTTC.

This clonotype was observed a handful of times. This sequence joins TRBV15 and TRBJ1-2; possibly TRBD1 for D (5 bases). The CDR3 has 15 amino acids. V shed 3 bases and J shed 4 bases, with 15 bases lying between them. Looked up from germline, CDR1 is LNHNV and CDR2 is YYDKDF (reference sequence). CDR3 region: CATSRGEDTAYGYTF. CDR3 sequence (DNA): TGTGCCACCAGCAGGGGGGAGGATACAGCCTATGGCTACACCTTC.

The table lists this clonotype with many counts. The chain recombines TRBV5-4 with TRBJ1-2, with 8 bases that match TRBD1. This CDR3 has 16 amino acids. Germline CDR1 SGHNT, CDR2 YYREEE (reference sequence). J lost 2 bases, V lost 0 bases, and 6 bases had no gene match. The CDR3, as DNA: TGTGCCAGCAGCTTGGTCGGACAGGGCGAGAACTATGGCTACACCTTC. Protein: CASSLVGQGENYGYTF.

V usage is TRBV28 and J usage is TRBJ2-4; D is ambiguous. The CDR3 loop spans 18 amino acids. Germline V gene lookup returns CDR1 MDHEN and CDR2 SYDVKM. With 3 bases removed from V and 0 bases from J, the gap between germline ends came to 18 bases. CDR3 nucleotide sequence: TGTGCCAGCAGTTTCGAGGCCGGTGGTCGGGTAGCCAAAAACATTCAGTACTTC. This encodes CASSFEAGGRVAKNIQYF. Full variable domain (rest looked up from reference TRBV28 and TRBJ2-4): DVKVTQSSRYLVKRTGEKVFLECVQDMDHENMFWYRQDPGLGLRLIYFSYDVKMKEKGDIPEGYSVSREKKERFSLILESASTNQTSMYLCASSFEAGGRVAKNIQYFGAGTRLSVL.

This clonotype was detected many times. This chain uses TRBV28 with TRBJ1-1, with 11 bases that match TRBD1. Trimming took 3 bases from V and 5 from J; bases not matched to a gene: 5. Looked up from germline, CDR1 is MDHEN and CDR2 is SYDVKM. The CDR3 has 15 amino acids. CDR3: CASSLDRGLDTEAFF. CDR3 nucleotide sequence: TGTGCCAGCAGTTTGGACAGGGGGCTGGATACTGAAGCTTTCTTT. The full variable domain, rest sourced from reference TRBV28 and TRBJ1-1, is DVKVTQSSRYLVKRTGEKVFLECVQDMDHENMFWYRQDPGLGLRLIYFSYDVKMKEKGDIPEGYSVSREKKERFSLILESASTNQTSMYLCASSLDRGLDTEAFFGQGTRLTVV.

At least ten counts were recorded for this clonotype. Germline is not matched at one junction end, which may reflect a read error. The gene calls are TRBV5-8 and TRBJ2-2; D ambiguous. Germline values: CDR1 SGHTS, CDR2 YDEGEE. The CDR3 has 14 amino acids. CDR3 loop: CASSHPANTGELFF. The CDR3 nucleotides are TGCGCCAGCAGCCACCCAGCGAACACCGGGGAGCTGTTTTTT.

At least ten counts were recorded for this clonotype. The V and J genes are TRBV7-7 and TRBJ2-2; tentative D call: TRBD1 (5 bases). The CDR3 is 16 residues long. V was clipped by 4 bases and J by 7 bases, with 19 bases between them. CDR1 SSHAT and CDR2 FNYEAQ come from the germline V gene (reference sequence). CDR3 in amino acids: CASSSRGQGPFGELFF. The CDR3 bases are TGTGCCAGCAGCTCTCGTGGGCAGGGCCCTTTCGGGGAGCTGTTTTTT.

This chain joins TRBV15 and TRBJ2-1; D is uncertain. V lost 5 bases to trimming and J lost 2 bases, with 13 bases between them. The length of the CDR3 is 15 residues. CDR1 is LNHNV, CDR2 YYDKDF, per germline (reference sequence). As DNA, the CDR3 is TGTGCCACCAGCCTGGGGATGGGCACCTACAATGAGCAGTTCTTC. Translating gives CATSLGMGTYNEQFF. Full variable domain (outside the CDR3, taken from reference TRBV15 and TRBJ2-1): DAMVIQNPRYQVTQFGKPVTLSCSQTLNHNVMYWYQQKSSQAPKLLFHYYDKDFNNEADTPDNFQSRRPNTSFCFLDIRSPGLGDTAMYLCATSLGMGTYNEQFFGPGTRLTVL.

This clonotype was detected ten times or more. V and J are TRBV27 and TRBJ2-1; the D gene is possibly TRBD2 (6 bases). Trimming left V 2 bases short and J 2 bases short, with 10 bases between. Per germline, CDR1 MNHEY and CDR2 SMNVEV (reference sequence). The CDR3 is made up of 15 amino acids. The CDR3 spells CASSLGPGAYNEQFF. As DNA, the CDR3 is TGTGCCAGCAGTTTAGGTCCGGGAGCCTACAATGAGCAGTTCTTC.

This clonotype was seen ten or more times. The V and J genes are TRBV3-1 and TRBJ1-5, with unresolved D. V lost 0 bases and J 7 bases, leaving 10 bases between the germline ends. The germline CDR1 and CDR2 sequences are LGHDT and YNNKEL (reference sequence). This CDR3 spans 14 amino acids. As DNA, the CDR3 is TGTGCCAGCAGCCAAGAGCAAAGTGGGCAGCCCCAGCATTTT. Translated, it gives CASSQEQSGQPQHF.

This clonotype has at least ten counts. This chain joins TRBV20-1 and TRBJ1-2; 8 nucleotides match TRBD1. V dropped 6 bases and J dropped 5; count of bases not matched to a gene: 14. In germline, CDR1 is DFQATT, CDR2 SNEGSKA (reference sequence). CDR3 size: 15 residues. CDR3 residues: CSAPVTGGIQYGYTF. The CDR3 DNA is TGCAGTGCCCCTGTAACAGGGGGAATACAGTATGGCTACACCTTC.

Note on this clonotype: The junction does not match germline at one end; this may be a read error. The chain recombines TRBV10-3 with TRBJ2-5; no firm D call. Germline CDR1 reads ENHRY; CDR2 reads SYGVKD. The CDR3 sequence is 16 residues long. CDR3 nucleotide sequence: TGTGCCACCAGTGATTTAGGCTCCAGCTCCTACAATGAGCAGTACTTC. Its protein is CATSDLGSSSYNEQYF.

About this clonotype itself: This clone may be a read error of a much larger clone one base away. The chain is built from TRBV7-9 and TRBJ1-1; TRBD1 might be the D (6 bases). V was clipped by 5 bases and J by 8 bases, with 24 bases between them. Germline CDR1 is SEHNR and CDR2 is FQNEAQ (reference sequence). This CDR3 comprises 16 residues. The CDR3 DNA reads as TGTGCCAGCAGCCGAGGAGTGGGGGCGAGAAGCTGGGAAGCTTTCTTT. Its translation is CASSRGVGARSWEAFF.